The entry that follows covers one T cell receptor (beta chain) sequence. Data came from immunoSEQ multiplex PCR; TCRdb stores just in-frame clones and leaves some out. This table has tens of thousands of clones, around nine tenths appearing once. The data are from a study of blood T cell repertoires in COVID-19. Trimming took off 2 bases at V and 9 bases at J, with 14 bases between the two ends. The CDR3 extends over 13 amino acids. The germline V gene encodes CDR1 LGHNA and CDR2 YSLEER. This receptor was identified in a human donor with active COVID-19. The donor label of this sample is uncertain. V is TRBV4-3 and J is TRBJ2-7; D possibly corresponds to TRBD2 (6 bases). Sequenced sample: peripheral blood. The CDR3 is CASSQSLTGVQYF. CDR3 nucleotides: TGCGCCAGCAGCCAATCCCTAACGGGGGTGCAGTACTTC.